These T cell receptor beta chains were read from a single sample in a study of cytomegalovirus exposure and HLA in healthy donors. Measured with immunoSEQ multiplex PCR; TCRdb has only the in-frame clones, and not every one. The data contain some 150,000 clones, roughly 81% of them singletons. Sequenced material: PBMCs. Receptor source: a woman between 45 and 65 years old in good health and CMV-seronegative. Each CDR3 is given with its conserved first and last residue. D genes are given only for firm matches. Not all rows give a size; the values are once, few, many and, for expanded clones, a class.

>TRBV5-8|TRBJ2-1|TRBD1|NA
CASSLGQSSYNEQFF
TGTGCCAGCAGCCTGGGACAGAGCTCCTACAATGAGCAGTTCTTC
>TRBV11-2|TRBJ2-3|NA|NA
CASSSRQDTDTQYF
TGTGCCAGCAGCTCCCGACAGGACACAGATACGCAGTATTTT
>TRBV4-3|TRBJ2-1|TRBD2|NA
CASSQEGGGSYNEQFF
TGCGCCAGCAGCCAAGAAGGCGGGGGATCTTACAATGAGCAGTTCTTC
>TRBV6-5|TRBJ2-1|NA|NA
CATRDISSYNEQFF
TGTGCCACCCGGGACATTAGCTCCTACAATGAGCAGTTCTTC
>TRBV11-2|TRBJ2-2|TRBD1|NA
CASSSRGTGGPTGELFF
TGTGCCAGCAGCTCCAGAGGGACAGGGGGCCCCACCGGGGAGCTGTTTTTT
>TRBV4-3|TRBJ2-5|NA|NA
CASSQQGGQETQYF
TGCGCCAGCAGCCAACAGGGGGGACAAGAGACCCAGTACTTC
>TRBV5-4|TRBJ2-1|NA|NA
CASSPRQGSGNEQFF
TGTGCCAGCAGCCCTCGGCAGGGGAGCGGAAATGAGCAGTTCTTC
>TRBV19|TRBJ1-2|NA|NA
CASSIEQNNYGYTF
TGTGCCAGTAGTATAGAACAGAATAACTATGGCTACACCTTC
>TRBV5-1|TRBJ1-6|TRBD1|NA
CASSWGQNNSPLHF
TGCGCCAGCAGCTGGGGACAGAATAATTCACCCCTCCACTTT
>TRBV27|TRBJ1-2|TRBD1|few
CASSPSRTGLNGYTF
TGTGCCAGCAGTCCCTCCCGGACAGGTTTGAATGGCTACACCTTC
>TRBV7-9|TRBJ1-1|NA|NA
CASSLGAVIDTEAFF
TGTGCCAGCAGCTTAGGGGCCGTAATAGACACTGAAGCTTTCTTT
>TRBV7-3|TRBJ2-2|NA|NA
CASSFERVANTGELFF
TGTGCCAGCAGCTTTGAGAGGGTCGCGAACACCGGGGAGCTGTTTTTT
>TRBV2|TRBJ2-3|NA|NA
CASQGSFRTDTQYF
TGTGCCAGCCAGGGGTCCTTTAGGACAGATACGCAGTATTTT
>TRBV5-1|TRBJ2-1|NA|NA
CASSLDGSYNEQFF
TGCGCCAGCAGCTTGGACGGTTCCTACAATGAGCAGTTCTTC
>TRBV30|TRBJ1-1|NA|NA
CACVRGWDTEAFF
TGTGCCTGCGTGCGGGGGTGGGACACTGAAGCTTTCTTT
>TRBV5-8|TRBJ2-7|NA|NA
CASSLGLFSYEQYF
TGTGCCAGCAGCTTGGGCCTATTCTCCTACGAGCAGTACTTC
>TRBV23-1|TRBJ1-5|TRBD1|NA
CASSPPRWWDRVGYQPQHF
TGCGCCAGCAGTCCTCCCCGTTGGTGGGACAGGGTTGGGTATCAGCCCCAGCATTTT
>TRBV19|TRBJ2-5|TRBD2|NA
CASSMTGTSDQETQYF
TGTGCCAGTAGTATGACCGGGACTAGCGACCAAGAGACCCAGTACTTC
>TRBV18|TRBJ2-4|TRBD2|few
CASSAGDSIPHKYF
TGTGCCAGCTCAGCGGGGGACTCAATCCCGCACAAGTACTTC
>TRBV7-8|TRBJ1-1|NA|NA
CASRLGGLNTEAFF
TGTGCCAGCAGACTAGGGGGACTGAACACTGAAGCTTTCTTT
>TRBV4-3|TRBJ1-1|NA|few
CASSRGGETEAFF
TGCGCCAGCAGTCGAGGGGGGGAAACTGAAGCTTTCTTT
>TRBV18|TRBJ2-7|NA|NA
CASSPPSFYEQYF
TGTGCCAGCTCACCACCCAGTTTCTACGAGCAGTACTTC
>TRBV15|TRBJ2-1|TRBD2|NA
CATSAYGGASYNEQFF
TGTGCCACCAGCGCATACGGGGGGGCCTCCTACAATGAGCAGTTCTTC
>TRBV4-3|TRBJ2-1|TRBD2|NA
CASSQDRGGSYNEQFF
TGCGCCAGCAGCCAAGATCGGGGGGGCTCCTACAATGAGCAGTTCTTC
>TRBV12-5|TRBJ2-5|TRBD1|NA
CASGLRQGAMTQYF
TGTGCTAGTGGTTTAAGACAGGGGGCTATGACCCAGTACTTC
>TRBV23-1|TRBJ2-1|TRBD1|once
CASSQGTGQGSYNEQFF
TGCGCCAGCAGTCAGGGTACTGGACAGGGGTCCTACAATGAGCAGTTCTTC
>TRBV7-9|TRBJ1-4|NA|NA
CASSLGGSTNEKLFF
TGTGCCAGCAGCTTAGGGGGCTCAACTAATGAAAAACTGTTTTTT
>TRBV7-2|TRBJ2-2|TRBD1|NA
CASSPDRVFPGELFF
TGTGCCAGCAGCCCGGACAGGGTGTTCCCCGGGGAGCTGTTTTTT
>TRBV19|TRBJ1-2|NA|NA
CASSIGRDYGYTF
TGTGCCAGTAGTATAGGCAGGGACTATGGCTACACCTTC
>TRBV4-1|TRBJ2-7|TRBD1|NA
CASSLGTGLYEQYF
TGCGCCAGCAGCCTCGGGACAGGGTTGTACGAGCAGTACTTC
>TRBV7-2|TRBJ2-5|NA|NA
CASSPAWGVGGEQYF
TGTGCCAGCAGCCCCGCGTGGGGGGTTGGGGGAGAGCAGTACTTC
>TRBV10-3|TRBJ2-5|TRBD1|NA
CAIGDRSETQYF
TGTGCCATCGGGGACAGGTCGGAGACCCAGTACTTC
>TRBV18|TRBJ1-1|NA|few
CASSLPPGQNTEAFF
TGTGCCAGCTCACTCCCGCCGGGACAGAACACTGAAGCTTTCTTT
>TRBV10-3|TRBJ1-6|TRBD1|few
CAIRPGTGDRMTELNSPLHF
TGTGCCATCAGACCCGGGACAGGGGACCGGATGACCGAGCTAAATTCACCCCTCCACTTT
>TRBV6-6|TRBJ2-1|NA|NA
CASSYPTALEYNEQFF
TGTGCCAGCAGTTACCCGACAGCTTTAGAATACAATGAGCAGTTCTTC
>TRBV9|TRBJ2-1|TRBD2|few
CASSVEWDRAGVRYNEQFF
TGTGCCAGCAGCGTAGAATGGGACCGGGCGGGAGTCAGGTACAATGAGCAGTTCTTC
>TRBV11-3|TRBJ1-6|NA|NA
CASSLDRNSPLHF
TGTGCCAGCAGCCTCGACAGGAATTCACCCCTCCACTTT
>TRBV7-2|TRBJ2-1|TRBD2|NA
CASSPSGAVNEQFF
TGTGCCAGCAGCCCTAGCGGAGCCGTCAATGAGCAGTTCTTC
>TRBV5-1|TRBJ2-3|TRBD2|NA
CASSFSSAGALTDTQYF
TGCGCCAGCAGCTTCTCGTCAGCGGGGGCCCTCACAGATACGCAGTATTTT
>TRBV6-1|TRBJ1-1|TRBD1|NA
CASRKQGADTEAFF
TGTGCCAGCAGGAAACAGGGGGCCGACACTGAAGCTTTCTTT
>TRBV7-2|TRBJ2-5|TRBD2|few
CASSYRDYPSETQYF
TGTGCCAGCAGCTACCGGGACTACCCTAGTGAGACCCAGTACTTC
>TRBV23-1|TRBJ1-4|NA|NA
CANQHPRGDEKLFF
TGCGCCAACCAACATCCCAGGGGTGATGAAAAACTGTTTTTT
>TRBV9|TRBJ2-7|TRBD2|once
CASSTGLGYEQYF
TGTGCCAGCAGCACGGGACTAGGCTACGAGCAGTACTTC
>TRBV27|TRBJ1-1|TRBD1|once
CASRLDRLNTEAFF
TGTGCCAGCAGACTGGACAGGTTGAACACTGAAGCTTTCTTT
>TRBV10-2|TRBJ2-5|TRBD2|NA
CASRGEGGKTQYF
TGCGCCAGCAGAGGGGAGGGTGGAAAGACCCAGTACTTC
>TRBV19|TRBJ1-5|NA|NA
CASSLDTQRGNQPQHF
TGTGCCAGTAGTTTAGACACCCAAAGAGGCAATCAGCCCCAGCATTTT
>TRBV9|TRBJ2-5|TRBD2|once
CASSERGHGWGQETQYF
TGTGCCAGCAGCGAGCGGGGTCACGGTTGGGGCCAAGAGACCCAGTACTTC
>TRBV15|TRBJ1-2|NA|NA
CATGGSNLYGYTF
TGTGCCACCGGGGGGTCTAACTTATATGGCTACACCTTC
>TRBV7-9|TRBJ1-2|NA|few
CSSSPEGVGYTF
TGTTCCAGCAGCCCCGAGGGGGTTGGCTACACCTTC
>TRBV27|TRBJ2-7|TRBD2|NA
CASSLLPSGRFSSYEQYF
TGTGCCAGCAGTTTACTACCTAGCGGGAGGTTCAGCTCCTACGAGCAGTACTTC
>TRBV2|TRBJ1-2|TRBD1|NA
CGDSFNYGYTF
TGTGGGGACAGTTTTAACTATGGCTACACCTTC
>TRBV7-2|TRBJ2-4|NA|NA
CASSPRGFSGDKNIQYF
TGTGCCAGCAGCCCTAGGGGCTTTAGCGGAGACAAAAACATTCAGTACTTC
>TRBV5-1|TRBJ1-4|TRBD1|few
CASSPYPRGTNEKLFF
TGCGCCAGCAGCCCGTACCCCAGGGGGACTAATGAAAAACTGTTTTTT
>TRBV5-6|TRBJ2-7|NA|NA
CASSPHLGSSYEQYF
TGTGCCAGCAGCCCCCACTTGGGGAGCTCCTACGAGCAGTACTTC
>TRBV10-3|TRBJ2-1|NA|once
CAISESGAGSISYNEQFF
TGTGCCATCAGTGAGTCGGGAGCGGGTTCCATCTCCTACAATGAGCAGTTCTTC
>TRBV10-3|TRBJ2-1|NA|few
CAISEGAGRAYNEQFF
TGTGCCATCAGTGAAGGGGCGGGGCGCGCCTACAATGAGCAGTTCTTC
>TRBV7-2|TRBJ2-7|TRBD2|NA
CASSGGTRRYEQYF
TGTGCCAGCAGCGGTGGGACTAGACGGTACGAGCAGTACTTC